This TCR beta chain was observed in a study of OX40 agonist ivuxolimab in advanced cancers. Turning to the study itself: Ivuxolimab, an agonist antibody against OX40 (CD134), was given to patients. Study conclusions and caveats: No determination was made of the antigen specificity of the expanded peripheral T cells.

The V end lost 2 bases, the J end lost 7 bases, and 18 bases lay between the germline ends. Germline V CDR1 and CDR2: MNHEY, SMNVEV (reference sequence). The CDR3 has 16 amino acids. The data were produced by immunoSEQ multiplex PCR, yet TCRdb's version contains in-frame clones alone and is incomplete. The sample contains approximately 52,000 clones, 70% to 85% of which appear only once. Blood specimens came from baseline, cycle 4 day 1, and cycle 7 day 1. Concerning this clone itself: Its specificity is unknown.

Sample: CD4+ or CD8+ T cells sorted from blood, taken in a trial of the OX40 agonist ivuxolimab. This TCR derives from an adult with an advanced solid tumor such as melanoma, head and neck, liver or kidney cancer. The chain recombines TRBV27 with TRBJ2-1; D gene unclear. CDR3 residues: CASSLRPGAVRNEQFF. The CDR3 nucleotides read TGTGCCAGCAGTTTACGGCCGGGCGCTGTGAGGAATGAGCAGTTCTTC.